The sequence of this T cell receptor beta chain was determined in a study of control samples from healthy donors and cancer patients. Produced via immunoSEQ multiplex PCR; TCRdb's table is partial and in-frame only. The repertoire holds around 150,000 clones, with under 96% as singletons. What was sequenced was blood. The clonotype was recovered from a woman aged 30 to 39 in good health.

The CDR3 DNA reads as TGCGCCAGCAGCGGCCAGGGTGGCTATGGCTACACCTTC. This codes for CASSGQGGYGYTF. The chain uses TRBV5-1 and TRBJ1-2, with D perhaps matching TRBD1 (5 bases). The germline V and J ends were trimmed by 4 bases and 4 bases, with 11 bases remaining between them. The germline CDR1 and CDR2 sequences are SGHRS and YFSETQ. The length of the CDR3 is 13 residues.